This TCR beta chain was obtained from a study of blood T cell repertoires in COVID-19. The V gene's germline CDR1 is LGHDT and CDR2 YNNKEL (reference sequence). This CDR3 contains 13 residues. Trimming left V 1 base short and J 4 bases short, with 5 bases between. Original analysis: Cell counts per sample came from amplifying reference gene primers. TCRdb's copy holds only in-frame clones and misses some; the assay was immunoSEQ multiplex PCR. The V and J calls and clone size were taken over from that table, and D and trimming were inferred from the DNA. The repertoire holds roughly 110,000 clones, with roughly two thirds as singletons.

V is TRBV3-1 (or the pseudogene TRBV3-2) and J is TRBJ1-3; D not certain. Material for sequencing was peripheral blood. The clonotype comes from a human donor with acute or convalescent COVID-19. The donor label of this sample is uncertain. The CDR3 DNA is TGTGCCAGCAGCCAAGGCGTGGGAAACACCATATATTTT. As protein: CASSQGVGNTIYF.